Presented here are 18 T cell receptor beta chains from one specimen sequenced in a study of vaccination and CD4 T cells after COVID-19. As to treatment: approximately nine-day PBMC culture with coronavirus spike peptide pools or control peptides (ViraFEST assay). Their target antigens are unknown. An Oncomine TCR Beta short-read assay was used to sequence the DNA from cultured CD4+ T cells. MiXCR, run by TCRdb on the PCR reads, gives a single entry per CDR3 protein. The data show roughly 11,000 distinct CDR3 sequences, 40% to 60% seen once. The material sequenced was CD4+ T cells from blood, cultured in vitro. The receptors were sampled from a human donor who had recovered from COVID-19.

The chain joins TRBV6-1 to TRBJ2-6, with a weak D call TRBD2 (5 bases). This CDR3 comprises 14 residues. Trimming left V 10 bases short and J 0 bases short, with 10 bases between. Germline V gene data show CDR1 as MNHNS and CDR2 as SASEGT. CDR3 loop: CATRLFSGANVLTF. The CDR3 bases are TGTGCCACCCGACTATTCTCTGGGGCCAACGTCCTGACTTTC.

The V call is TRBV20-1, the J call TRBJ2-3; 7 positions match TRBD1. This CDR3 has 14 residues. The trim removed 0 bases at V and 1 base at J, leaving 1 base unmatched. Germline CDR1 DFQATT, CDR2 SNEGSKA (reference sequence). CDR3 protein: CSARDTGGTDTQYF. CDR3 nucleotide sequence: TGCAGTGCTAGAGATACAGGGGGCACAGATACGCAGTATTTT.

This clonotype was recorded a few times. The genes are TRBV5-4 and TRBJ1-6; D gene ambiguous. Germline V CDR1 and CDR2: SGHNT, YYREEE (reference sequence). The CDR3 is made up of 14 amino acids. Trimming took 0 bases from V and 8 from J, leaving 9 bases between them. The CDR3 loop is CASSLGGLHSPLHF. The CDR3 region has the DNA TGTGCCAGCAGCTTGGGGGGATTGCATTCACCCCTCCACTTT. The entire variable domain, with the rest obtained from reference TRBV5-4 and TRBJ1-6, is as follows: ETGVTQSPTHLIKTRGQQVTLRCSSQSGHNTVSWYQQALGQGPQFIFQYYREEENGRGNFPPRFSGLQFPNYSSELNVNALELDDSALYLCASSLGGLHSPLHFGNGTRLTVT.

This chain joins TRBV12-3 or TRBV12-4 and TRBJ1-2; D is unclear. With 6 bases removed from V and 8 bases from J, the gap between germline ends came to 10 bases. The CDR3 is 11 amino acids. The CDR3 coding sequence is TGTGCCAGCAGGGGGTTCTACGGCTACACCTTC. Translation: CASRGFYGYTF.

For the CDR3, the DNA is TGTGCCAGCACCCGGGGAGGTCCAGATACGCAGTATTTT. Its translation is CASTRGGPDTQYF. J is TRBJ2-3 and V is TRBV11-3; perhaps TRBD2 as D (6 bases). CDR3 length equals 13 residues. With 7 bases removed from V and 4 bases from J, the gap between germline ends came to 12 bases. CDR1 SGHNT and CDR2 YENEEA come from the germline V gene. The variable domain in full, with the rest retrieved from reference TRBV11-3 and TRBJ2-3, is EAGVVQSPRYKIIEKKQPVAFWCNPISGHNTLYWYLQNLGQGPELLIRYENEEAVDDSQLPKDRFSAERLKGVDSTLKIQPAELGDSAVYLCASTRGGPDTQYFGPGTRLTVL.

V and J are TRBV11-2 and TRBJ1-6; D remains unclear. V dropped 1 base and J dropped 5 bases, with 3 bases sitting between them. CDR3 length: 13 residues. CDR1 and CDR2 from the germline V gene are SGHAT and FQNNGV. The DNA for the CDR3 is TGTGCCAGCAGCTTAGCCAATAATTCACCCCTCCACTTT. Translated, it gives CASSLANNSPLHF.

The chain uses TRBV11-3 and TRBJ1-1, with D perhaps matching TRBD1 (6 bases). From germline, CDR1 is SGHNT and CDR2 YENEEA. CDR3 length equals 15 residues. V lost 1 base to trimming and J lost 0 bases, with 9 bases between them. The CDR3 protein is CASSLGTGMNTEAFF. In nucleotides, the CDR3 is TGTGCCAGCAGCTTAGGCACAGGGATGAACACTGAAGCTTTCTTT.

This clonotype was detected once. This chain connects TRBV10-2 to TRBJ2-7; D may be TRBD1 (7 bases). The germline V gene encodes CDR1 WSHSY and CDR2 SAAADI. Deletions cut 3 bases from V and 5 bases from J, with 17 bases between. The CDR3 has 15 residues. Written as DNA, the CDR3 is TGCGCCAGCAGTGACCCCTTACGGAGGGGGCACGAGCAGTACTTC. Residues: CASSDPLRRGHEQYF.

This clonotype was counted a few times. CDR3 protein: CASSPKGYEQYF. The CDR3 coding sequence is TGTGCCAGCAGCCCCAAGGGATACGAGCAGTACTTC. The chain has TRBV2 and TRBJ2-7; D is uncertain. CDR1 is SNHLY and CDR2 is FYNNEI in the germline V gene. The ends were cut back, 6 bases at V and 4 bases at J, with 10 bases in the middle. CDR3 length: 12 residues.

The chain links TRBV20-1 to TRBJ1-2; 8 bases are shared with TRBD1. From germline, CDR1 is DFQATT and CDR2 SNEGSKA (reference sequence). This CDR3 is 12 amino acids long. The junction had 2 bases not matched to a gene; V was cut back by 4 bases and J by 4 bases. CDR3 in DNA: TGCAGTGCTACAGGGGGCAGCTATGGCTACACCTTC. The encoded protein is CSATGGSYGYTF.

The V gene is TRBV5-8, the J gene TRBJ2-3, with TRBD2 matching 8 bases. The V gene end was trimmed by 0 bases and the J gene end by 5 bases; junction bases not matched to a gene: 14. The CDR3 runs to 18 residues. From germline, CDR1 is SGHTS and CDR2 YDEGEE. CDR3 residues: CASSLGPLRGASGDTQYF. Written as DNA, the CDR3 is TGTGCCAGCAGCTTGGGCCCCTTGCGGGGGGCCTCCGGAGATACGCAGTATTTT.

The chain has TRBV6-1 and TRBJ1-2; D unresolved. Trimming took off 4 bases at V and 4 bases at J, with 7 bases between the two ends. Per the germline V gene, CDR1 is MNHNS and CDR2 is SASEGT. CDR3 length equals 12 residues. The CDR3 is CASSGSTYGYTF. The CDR3 bases are TGTGCCAGCAGTGGCAGCACCTATGGCTACACCTTC.

This chain joins TRBV7-9 and TRBJ1-1; D possibly corresponds to TRBD1 (5 bases). CDR1 and CDR2 (germline): SEHNR, FQNEAQ (reference sequence). Trimming stripped 5 bases from V and 2 bases from J, with 12 bases between. This CDR3 has 14 amino acids. For the CDR3, the DNA is TGTGCCAGCAGCCCGACAGCTATTAACACTGAAGCTTTCTTT. Translating gives CASSPTAINTEAFF.

The chain couples TRBV7-2 to TRBJ1-1; tentative D call: TRBD1 (5 bases). Between the trimmed V and J ends, which lost 3 bases and 3 bases, there was a span of 11 bases. The CDR3 is 14 amino acids. Germline V gene data show CDR1 as SGHTA and CDR2 as FQGNSA. CDR3 sequence reads: CASSFVGGDTEAFF. In DNA form, the CDR3 reads TGTGCCAGCAGCTTCGTGGGGGGTGACACTGAAGCTTTCTTT.

This chain links TRBV20-1 with TRBJ1-1; D is uncertain. Germline V gives CDR1 DFQATT, CDR2 SNEGSKA (reference sequence). This CDR3 region has 12 residues. V lost 6 bases and J lost 1, with 9 bases in between. The CDR3 DNA sequence: TGCAGTGCGCGTACGGGGAACACTGAAGCTTTCTTT. Translated, it gives CSARTGNTEAFF.

This chain links TRBV7-2 with TRBJ1-6; a possible D gene is TRBD1 (5 bases). Germline V gene data show CDR1 as SGHTA and CDR2 as FQGNSA. This CDR3 comprises 20 residues. V lost 3 bases, J lost 0 bases, and 21 bases lay in between. CDR3 in amino acids: CASSFTGGGRIFSYNSPLHF. The CDR3 region has the DNA TGTGCCAGCAGCTTCACCGGGGGGGGACGGATTTTCTCCTATAATTCACCCCTCCACTTT. Supplemented by reference TRBV7-2 and TRBJ1-6, the full variable domain reads GAGVSQSPSNKVTEKGKDVELRCDPISGHTALYWYRQSLGQGLEFLIYFQGNSAPDKSGLPSDRFSAERTGGSVSTLTIQRTQQEDSAVYLCASSFTGGGRIFSYNSPLHFGNGTRLTVT.

The J gene is TRBJ1-6, the V gene TRBV19; maybe TRBD1 (5 bases). The germline V and J ends were trimmed by 6 bases and 9 bases, with 12 bases remaining between them. CDR1 is LNHDA and CDR2 is SQIVND in the germline V gene (reference sequence). The CDR3 spans 13 residues. Here the CDR3 DNA reads TGTGCCAGTAGCATCGGGGGTGTTTCACCCCTCCACTTT. Translated: CASSIGGVSPLHF.

The rearrangement links TRBV5-1 to TRBJ2-3; either TRBD1 or TRBD2 may fit D (5 bases each). The germline V and J ends were trimmed by 3 bases and 5 bases, with 13 bases remaining between them. CDR3 size: 14 residues. The germline V gene has CDR1 SGHRS and CDR2 YFSETQ. The CDR3 nucleotides are TGCGCCAGCAGCTCAGCCGGGGCAGGAGATACGCAGTATTTT. This encodes CASSSAGAGDTQYF.